Each of the 15 T cell receptor beta chains below was sequenced from the same sample in a study of Tregs in tolerant kidney transplant recipients. Profiling relied on immunoSEQ multiplex PCR, and the TCRdb table lists in-frame clones only, not all of them. Among over 60,000 clones listed, about 98% were seen once. Sample: CD4+ T cells from blood, taken before the transplant. These receptor sequences come from a human donor who received a combined kidney and bone marrow transplant.

V usage is TRBV30 and J usage is TRBJ1-3, with no clear D. CDR3 size: 12 residues. Per the germline V gene, CDR1 is GTSNPN and CDR2 is SVGIG (reference sequence). Trimming took 5 bases from V and 4 from J, leaving 9 bases between them. This chain's CDR3 is CAWSPSGNTIYF. The CDR3 region has the DNA TGTGCCTGGTCCCCCTCGGGAAACACCATATATTTT.

The chain uses TRBV18 and TRBJ2-1; the match to TRBD2 covers 10 bases. Germline CDR1 reads KGHSH; CDR2 reads LQKENI. V shed 1 base and J 6 bases; nucleotides not matched to a gene: 12. The CDR3 covers 18 residues. The chain's CDR3 is CASSPRASGSPIGNEQFF. In nucleotides, the CDR3 is TGTGCCAGCTCACCACGTGCTAGCGGGAGCCCCATCGGCAATGAGCAGTTCTTC. Supplemented by reference TRBV18 and TRBJ2-1, the full variable domain reads NAGVMQNPRHLVRRRGQEARLRCSPMKGHSHVYWYRQLPEEGLKFMVYLQKENIIDESGMPKERFSAEFPKEGPSILRIQQVVRGDSAAYFCASSPRASGSPIGNEQFFGPGTRLTVL.

The chain combines TRBV5-4 with TRBJ2-7; perhaps TRBD2 as D (6 bases). From germline, CDR1 is SGHNT and CDR2 YYREEE (reference sequence). The CDR3 loop spans 15 amino acids. V lost 2 bases, J lost 2 bases, and 14 bases lay in between. CDR3 sequence reads: CASSFGTSPAYEQYF. CDR3 nucleotides: TGTGCCAGCAGCTTTGGGACTTCCCCAGCCTACGAGCAGTACTTC.

The V gene is TRBV30, the J gene TRBJ2-1; D may be TRBD2 (5 bases). This CDR3 comprises 14 residues. Deletions cut 0 bases from V and 7 bases from J, with 13 bases between. Germline CDR1 and CDR2: GTSNPN and SVGIG (reference sequence). The CDR3 loop is CAWSVGRAQNEQFF. Written as DNA, the CDR3 is TGTGCCTGGAGTGTAGGGCGGGCGCAAAATGAGCAGTTCTTC.

The chain employs TRBV4-2 and TRBJ1-3, with a weak D call TRBD1 (6 bases). The CDR3 has 14 amino acids. The germline CDR1 and CDR2 sequences are LGHNA and YNFKEQ. Trimming took 6 bases from V and 2 from J, leaving 11 bases between them. The CDR3 is CASSRGAAGNTIYF. CDR3 nucleotides: TGTGCCAGCAGTCGGGGGGCGGCTGGAAACACCATATATTTT.

J is TRBJ2-1 and V is TRBV18, with TRBD1 matching 9 bases. The CDR3 runs to 17 residues. Trimming took 5 bases from V and 4 from J; bases not matched to a gene: 12. CDR1 is KGHSH and CDR2 is LQKENI in the germline V gene. DNA for the CDR3: TGTGCCAGCTCAGGGAACAGGGGGCGCCTTAGGTACAATGAGCAGTTCTTC. Protein: CASSGNRGRLRYNEQFF. Variable domain in full (rest from reference TRBV18 and TRBJ2-1): NAGVMQNPRHLVRRRGQEARLRCSPMKGHSHVYWYRQLPEEGLKFMVYLQKENIIDESGMPKERFSAEFPKEGPSILRIQQVVRGDSAAYFCASSGNRGRLRYNEQFFGPGTRLTVL.

The J gene is TRBJ2-7, the V gene TRBV5-6; the match to TRBD1 covers 9 bases. The trim removed 3 bases at V and 6 bases at J, leaving 7 bases unmatched. Germline assignment: CDR1 SGHDT and CDR2 YYEEEE. The CDR3 has 14 amino acids. In DNA form, the CDR3 reads TGTGCCAGCAGCTCAACAGGGGGCTATGGCGAGCAGTACTTC. It encodes CASSSTGGYGEQYF.

The V call is TRBV12-2, the J call TRBJ2-2; the table's D call TRBD2 went unverified against the DNA. TRBV12-2 is listed as a pseudogene. The CDR3 runs 20 residues. The CDR3, as DNA: TGTGCAAGTCTCCCAGCAAACCTAGTATCGGGACTAGCATTAGTCGGGGAGCTGTTTTTT. Protein: CASLPANLVSGLALVGELFF.

The chain couples TRBV7-2 to TRBJ2-1, with 15 bases identical to TRBD2. The CDR3 runs to 15 residues. Germline V lookup: CDR1 SGHTA, CDR2 FQGNSA. J was trimmed by 9 bases and V by 6 bases; bases with no gene match: 6. The CDR3, as DNA: TGTGCCAGCAGGGGACTAGCGGGAGGTAATCGTGAGCAGTTCTTC. This codes for CASRGLAGGNREQFF. Full variable domain (outside the CDR3, taken from reference TRBV7-2 and TRBJ2-1): GAGVSQSPSNKVTEKGKDVELRCDPISGHTALYWYRQSLGQGLEFLIYFQGNSAPDKSGLPSDRFSAERTGGSVSTLTIQRTQQEDSAVYLCASRGLAGGNREQFFGPGTRLTVL.

This clone was detected once. V and J are TRBV6-5 and TRBJ2-7; 7 bases are a match to TRBD1. Germline V lookup: CDR1 MNHEY, CDR2 SVGAGI. This CDR3 spans 15 amino acids. V lost 2 bases and J lost 2; bases outside the gene matches: 6. CDR3 loop: CASSYGGQSTYEQYF. In nucleotides, the CDR3 is TGTGCCAGCAGTTACGGGGGACAGAGCACCTACGAGCAGTACTTC.

J is TRBJ1-5 and V is TRBV15, with D unresolved. With 6 bases removed from V and 3 bases from J, the gap between germline ends came to 12 bases. The CDR3 runs 14 residues. Germline assignment: CDR1 LNHNV and CDR2 YYDKDF (reference sequence). CDR3 DNA sequence: TGTGCCACCAGAGGACGGGGTTTCAATCAGCCCCAGCATTTT. This encodes CATRGRGFNQPQHF.

The rearrangement joins TRBV7-9 to TRBJ2-5; 9 bases are a match to TRBD2. CDR1 and CDR2 (germline): SEHNR, FQNEAQ (reference sequence). The CDR3 covers 15 residues. J was trimmed by 5 bases and V by 5 bases; bases with no gene match: 9. CDR3 sequence reads: CASSPRQREAETQYF. Written as DNA, the CDR3 is TGTGCCAGCAGCCCCCGCCAGCGGGAGGCGGAGACCCAGTACTTC.

The chain joins TRBV6-6 to TRBJ1-4; D call uncertain. V was cut by 2 bases and J by 8 bases, with 9 bases left in between. There are 13 residues in the CDR3. From germline, CDR1 is MNHNY and CDR2 SVGAGI (reference sequence). CDR3 nucleotide sequence: TGTGCCAGCAGTTACGCGGGCTGGGAAAAACTGTTTTTT. It encodes CASSYAGWEKLFF.

V is TRBV2 and J is TRBJ2-7; D may be TRBD2 (6 bases). The V and J ends lost 3 bases and 4 bases respectively, with 13 bases between them. CDR1 is SNHLY, CDR2 FYNNEI, per germline. The CDR3 has 14 amino acids. The CDR3 reads CASSDIVGGYEQYF. The CDR3 DNA follows: TGTGCCAGCAGTGATATCGTAGGAGGGTACGAGCAGTACTTC.

The chain combines TRBV19 with TRBJ1-5, with D possibly being TRBD1 (5 bases). V lost 6 bases to trimming and J lost 6 bases, with 6 bases between them. The CDR3 is 11 amino acids. The V gene's germline CDR1 is LNHDA and CDR2 SQIVND (reference sequence). CDR3 bases: TGTGCCAGTAGGGGGGGTCAGCCCCAGCATTTT. Translation gives CASRGGQPQHF.